Each of the 30 T cell receptor beta chains below was sequenced from the same sample in a study of T cell repertoires in cytomegalovirus infection. Their antigens are not known. MiXCR, applied by TCRdb to the reads, yields one record per CDR3 protein. The table has roughly 730,000 distinct CDR3 sequences, around 32% seen once. Here the sequenced sample was cultured PBMCs, taken from culture after CMV antigen stimulation. The receptor source for this set is a human donor in good health (CMV status not recorded). Some clones in this sample may be carry-over from other donors' samples.

The chain combines TRBV7-2 with TRBJ1-1; 7 bases agree with TRBD1. Trimming removed 2 bases from V and 1 base from J; junction bases left unmatched: 7. Germline-derived CDR1 and CDR2 are SGHTA and FQGNSA. This CDR3 has 16 amino acids. For the CDR3, the DNA is TGTGCCAGCAGCTTATTGACAGGGCTGGAGAACACTGAAGCTTTCTTT. Its translation: CASSLLTGLENTEAFF.

The chain has TRBV6-8 and TRBJ2-1, with 10 positions matching TRBD2. V dropped 5 bases and J dropped 6; count of bases not matched to a gene: 7. The CDR3 consists of 15 residues. Germline V gene data show CDR1 as MNHGY and CDR2 as SAAAGT. DNA of the CDR3: TGTGCCAGCAGTCCCCTAGCGGGAGTGATCAATGAGCAGTTCTTC. Its protein product is CASSPLAGVINEQFF.

This clonotype has only a few counts. This rearrangement joins TRBV10-2 to TRBJ2-1; a possible D gene is TRBD2 (6 bases). Trimming shortened V by 7 bases and J by 0 bases, and 10 bases separated the two germline ends. Germline V gene data show CDR1 as WSHSY and CDR2 as SAAADI. The CDR3 sequence is 14 residues long. CDR3 residues: CASIAGSSYNEQFF. As DNA, the CDR3 is TGCGCCAGCATCGCGGGAAGCTCCTACAATGAGCAGTTCTTC.

This clonotype was seen repeatedly, ten times or more. The chain joins TRBV7-2 to TRBJ2-2, with a weak D call TRBD2 (6 bases). Trimming stripped 8 bases from V and 3 bases from J, with 16 bases between. The CDR3 is 15 residues long. Germline V gene sequence: CDR1 SGHTA, CDR2 FQGNSA. The CDR3 DNA reads TGTGCCAGCCCGGGCCTAGGACTATACACCGGGGAGCTGTTTTTT. Protein: CASPGLGLYTGELFF.

About this clonotype: A much larger clone differs by one base, so this may be a read error. The J gene is TRBJ1-5, the V gene TRBV7-2; 8 bases match TRBD1. Germline CDR1 and CDR2: SGHTA and FQGNSA. CDR3 length: 14 amino acids. CDR3 coding DNA: TGTGCCAGCGCGCCGACAGGGGTAGGTCAGCTCCAGCATTTT. Translating gives CASAPTGVGQLQHF.

The chain is built from TRBV10-3 and TRBJ2-1, with no clear D. This CDR3 contains 15 residues. The germline CDR1 and CDR2 sequences are ENHRY and SYGVKD. V shed 2 bases and J shed 2 bases, with 10 bases lying between them. The CDR3 spells CAISEIVGAYNEQFF. CDR3 nucleotide sequence: TGTGCCATCAGTGAGATAGTAGGAGCCTACAATGAGCAGTTCTTC.

In this sample, this clonotype turned up a few times. The chain employs TRBV29-1 and TRBJ2-3; D unclear. This CDR3 is 12 amino acids long. From germline, CDR1 is SQVTM and CDR2 ANQGSEA. V was cut by 3 bases and J by 4 bases, with 8 bases left in between. This CDR3 is CSVDLYSDTQYF. The CDR3, as DNA: TGCAGCGTTGATCTTTATTCAGATACGCAGTATTTT.

This clonotype was observed a handful of times. The rearrangement joins TRBV7-2 to TRBJ1-3, with D perhaps matching TRBD1 (6 bases). V gave up 5 bases and J gave up 2 bases, with 10 bases separating them. Per germline, CDR1 SGHTA and CDR2 FQGNSA. The CDR3 has 14 residues. The CDR3 spells CASSPQGTGNTIYF. The CDR3 nucleotides read TGTGCCAGCAGCCCACAGGGAACTGGAAACACCATATATTTT.

The chain employs TRBV2 and TRBJ2-6, with no clear D. Germline V gene lookup returns CDR1 SNHLY and CDR2 FYNNEI. Trimming stripped 6 bases from V and 2 bases from J, with 11 bases between. The CDR3 runs to 15 residues. The CDR3: CASSLRLPGANVLTF. The CDR3 nucleotides are TGTGCCAGCAGCCTCAGGCTTCCTGGGGCCAACGTCCTGACTTTC.

The chain has TRBV23-1 and TRBJ2-7; the match to TRBD2 covers 12 bases. Being an ORF, TRBV23-1 has a function that is uncertain. V was pared by 6 bases and J by 1 base, with 16 bases of the junction left unmatched. The CDR3 is made up of 19 amino acids. In DNA, the CDR3 is TGCGCCAGCAGCGGACGGACGGTGACTAGCGGGAGAGGGTCCTACGAGCAGTACTTC. Residues: CASSGRTVTSGRGSYEQYF.

This chain uses TRBV7-3 with TRBJ1-1, with TRBD1 as a possible D gene (6 bases). V was pared by 2 bases and J by 10 bases, with 14 bases between. Germline V CDR1 and CDR2: SGHTA, FQGTGA. The CDR3 sequence is 13 residues long. The CDR3 region has the DNA TGTGCCAGCAGCTTACGGTCGACAGGAGGAGCTTTCTTT. It is translated as CASSLRSTGGAFF.

The rearrangement uses TRBV7-9 and TRBJ1-1; unclear D gene. V was trimmed by 5 bases and J by 1 base, leaving 11 bases between them. The CDR3 spans 14 residues. Germline CDR1 SEHNR, CDR2 FQNEAQ (reference sequence). CDR3 in DNA: TGTGCCAGCAGCCGGACCACAGAGAACACTGAAGCTTTCTTT. It encodes CASSRTTENTEAFF.

This chain connects TRBV15 to TRBJ2-5; D is unclear. V was clipped by 5 bases and J by 5 bases, with 9 bases between them. This CDR3 region has 12 residues. Germline assignment: CDR1 LNHNV and CDR2 YYDKDF (reference sequence). CDR3: CATSPLGETQYF. The CDR3, as DNA: TGTGCCACCAGCCCCCTTGGTGAGACCCAGTACTTC. Supplemented by reference TRBV15 and TRBJ2-5, the full variable domain reads DAMVIQNPRYQVTQFGKPVTLSCSQTLNHNVMYWYQQKSSQAPKLLFHYYDKDFNNEADTPDNFQSRRPNTSFCFLDIRSPGLGDTAMYLCATSPLGETQYFGPGTRLLVL.

The gene calls are TRBV6-1 and TRBJ2-3; the match to TRBD2 covers 7 bases. The ends lost 5 bases at V and 7 bases at J; junction bases unmatched: 9. Germline V gene data show CDR1 as MNHNS and CDR2 as SASEGT. This CDR3 region has 14 residues. Here the CDR3 DNA reads TGTGCCAGCAGTTACGGGGGGAAAGTGAATACGCAGTATTTT. Translated: CASSYGGKVNTQYF.

J is TRBJ2-1 and V is TRBV20-1; D is undetermined. Trimming took off 6 bases at V and 3 bases at J, with 9 bases between the two ends. From germline, CDR1 is DFQATT and CDR2 SNEGSKA (reference sequence). The CDR3 totals 12 residues. CDR3 protein: CSALNLYNEQFF. The CDR3 DNA is TGCAGTGCCCTAAACCTCTACAATGAGCAGTTCTTC.

About this clonotype itself: Relative to the germline gene, one junction end is altered; a read error may explain this. This rearrangement joins TRBV19 to TRBJ1-2, with 7 bases fitting TRBD1. The CDR3 runs to 15 residues. Germline values: CDR1 LNHDA, CDR2 SQIVND (reference sequence). This CDR3 reads CASRIGQDLNYGYTF. The CDR3 DNA follows: TGTGCCAGTCGTATAGGACAGGACCTTAACTATGGCTACACCTTC.

The J gene is TRBJ2-3, the V gene TRBV12-3 or TRBV12-4; D perhaps matches TRBD2 (7 bases). The CDR3 has 17 amino acids. The germline V and J ends were trimmed by 1 base and 4 bases, with 18 bases remaining between them. The CDR3 sequence is CASSLGGGGSFPDTQYF. CDR3 DNA: TGTGCCAGCAGTTTAGGAGGGGGGGGGTCTTTCCCAGATACGCAGTATTTT.

The chain has TRBV2 and TRBJ2-4; D is perhaps TRBD1 (6 bases). CDR3 length equals 16 residues. From germline, CDR1 is SNHLY and CDR2 FYNNEI. Between the trimmed V and J ends, which lost 3 bases and 4 bases, there was a span of 16 bases. The CDR3 loop is CASSEAPGTTKNIQYF. The CDR3 bases are TGTGCCAGCAGTGAGGCACCCGGGACAACTAAAAACATTCAGTACTTC.

This clonotype was counted only a few times. As DNA, the CDR3 is TGTGCCAGCAGCTTAGCCAGGGTCTTTTCTGTTTCACCCCTCCACTTT. It translates to CASSLARVFSVSPLHF. The chain couples TRBV7-9 to TRBJ1-6; D perhaps matches TRBD1 (5 bases). V was trimmed by 0 bases and J by 9 bases, leaving 15 bases between them. CDR3 size: 16 residues. Germline V gives CDR1 SEHNR, CDR2 FQNEAQ (reference sequence).

This chain joins TRBV7-9 and TRBJ1-4; 8 nucleotides line up with TRBD1. Per the germline V gene, CDR1 is SEHNR and CDR2 is FQNEAQ (reference sequence). The trim removed 5 bases at V and 5 bases at J, leaving 7 bases unmatched. This CDR3 spans 15 amino acids. The CDR3 DNA reads TGTGCCAGCAGCAATTGGGACAGGACGAATGAAAAACTGTTTTTT. This codes for CASSNWDRTNEKLFF.

The chain combines TRBV12-3 or TRBV12-4 with TRBJ2-1; 13 nucleotides line up with TRBD2. The CDR3 runs to 13 residues. Trimming at V came to 10 bases and at J to 10 bases, leaving 7 bases not matched to a gene. CDR3 nucleotides: TGTGCCACCCGGGGACTAGCGGGATCAGAGCAGTTCTTC. It encodes CATRGLAGSEQFF.

A few counts support this clonotype. The chain joins TRBV11-1 to TRBJ2-1; D gene uncertain. The CDR3 runs to 14 residues. V dropped 2 bases and J dropped 5 bases, with 10 bases sitting between them. Germline assignment: CDR1 SGHAT and CDR2 FQDESV (reference sequence). The CDR3 DNA is TGTGCCAGCAGCTTATCCCCGAGCCACAATGAGCAGTTCTTC. Translating it yields CASSLSPSHNEQFF.

The chain carries TRBV7-2 and TRBJ1-5; 10 bases match TRBD1. Trimming at V came to 5 bases and at J to 7 bases, leaving 5 bases not matched to a gene. There are 14 residues in the CDR3. Germline-derived CDR1 and CDR2 are SGHTA and FQGNSA. CDR3 sequence (DNA): TGTGCCAGCAGCGACAGGGGGCGCCGGCAGCCCCAGCATTTT. The encoded protein is CASSDRGRRQPQHF.

V gene TRBV2 combines with J gene TRBJ2-1; D uncertain. The V end was cut by 9 bases, the J end by 0 bases, with 12 bases between. CDR1 SNHLY and CDR2 FYNNEI come from the germline V gene. This CDR3 has 14 amino acids. In DNA, the CDR3 is TGTGCCAGTAACCGGGTCCGCTCCTACAATGAGCAGTTCTTC. Its protein is CASNRVRSYNEQFF.

This clonotype was detected ten times or more. This chain joins TRBV7-6 and TRBJ2-3; 10 nucleotides match TRBD2. Germline assignment: CDR1 SGHVS and CDR2 FNYEAQ. Trimming removed 5 bases from V and 6 bases from J; junction bases left unmatched: 8. CDR3 length: 15 residues. The CDR3 loop reads CASSRAGGPGDTQYF. For the CDR3, the DNA is TGTGCCAGCAGCCGAGCGGGGGGGCCGGGCGATACGCAGTATTTT.

The sample holds a few counts of this clonotype. The chain links TRBV7-9 to TRBJ2-4; 14 nucleotides agree with TRBD2. The CDR3 covers 17 residues. V shed 4 bases and J 3 bases; nucleotides not matched to a gene: 5. CDR1 is SEHNR, CDR2 FQNEAQ, per germline (reference sequence). The CDR3 sequence: CASSSRLAGGLKNIQYF. The CDR3 DNA is TGTGCCAGCAGCTCCCGACTAGCGGGGGGGCTCAAAAACATTCAGTACTTC.

This clonotype came up a few times. The V call is TRBV10-2, the J call TRBJ1-4; 7 nucleotides line up with TRBD1. Germline lookup yields CDR1 WSHSY and CDR2 SAAADI. The CDR3 runs 14 residues. With V trimmed by 5 bases and J by 8 bases, 8 bases remained unmatched. DNA of the CDR3: TGCGCCAGCAGTCGAACAGGGGTGGAGGAAAAACTGTTTTTT. Translation: CASSRTGVEEKLFF.

This clonotype appeared a few times. The chain combines TRBV25-1 with TRBJ1-4; D not certain. This CDR3 comprises 15 residues. The V and J ends lost 4 bases and 6 bases respectively, with 15 bases between them. CDR1 MGHDK and CDR2 SYGVNS come from the germline V gene. The chain's CDR3 is CASSAWTNEDEKLFF. The CDR3 DNA reads TGTGCCAGCAGTGCTTGGACTAATGAGGATGAAAAACTGTTTTTT. Complete variable domain (other parts from reference TRBV25-1 and TRBJ1-4): EADIYQTPRYLVIGTGKKITLECSQTMGHDKMYWYQQDPGMELHLIHYSYGVNSTEKGDLSSESTVSRIRTEHFPLTLESARPSHTSQYLCASSAWTNEDEKLFFGSGTQLSVL.

This chain connects TRBV4-1 to TRBJ1-1, with 9 bases matching TRBD1. CDR1 and CDR2 (germline): MGHRA, YSYEKL. The ends lost 2 bases at V and 6 bases at J; junction bases unmatched: 10. CDR3 length: 16 residues. CDR3 protein: CASSQPARDREAEAFF. The CDR3 coding sequence is TGCGCCAGCAGCCAACCCGCCCGGGACAGGGAAGCTGAAGCTTTCTTT.

As to this clonotype: Without the conserved terminal phenylalanine or tryptophan, this CDR3 likely stems from a read error. This chain links TRBV24-1 with TRBJ2-1, with a tentative D call TRBD1 (5 bases). The CDR3 contains 16 residues. V gave up 6 bases and J gave up 1 base, with 15 bases separating them. The germline V gene has CDR1 KGHDR and CDR2 SFDVKD. The CDR3 nucleotides read TGTGCCACCAGTTCTTCCAAAACAGGTTCCTACAATGAGCAGTTCTCC. It codes for CATSSSKTGSYNEQFS.